What follows describes a single TCR beta chain. These data originate in a study of technical replicates of blood from several donors. Clones were read by immunoSEQ multiplex PCR, and TCRdb kept only the in-frame ones, dropping some. There are some 87,000 clones in the sample; 95% to 98% occur only once, and more than 0.15% lies in the top ten. V was pared by 1 base and J by 4 bases, with 13 bases between. This CDR3 is 15 amino acids long. CDR1 SGHTA and CDR2 FQGNSA come from the germline V gene. The clonotype comes from a human donor in good health. The chain employs TRBV7-2 and TRBJ1-1; D is possibly TRBD1 (6 bases). Sequencing used T cells isolated from PBMCs. The DNA for the CDR3 is TGTGCCAGCAGCTTAGTCCCTTGGGGGCGCACTGAAGCTTTCTTT. It translates to CASSLVPWGRTEAFF.